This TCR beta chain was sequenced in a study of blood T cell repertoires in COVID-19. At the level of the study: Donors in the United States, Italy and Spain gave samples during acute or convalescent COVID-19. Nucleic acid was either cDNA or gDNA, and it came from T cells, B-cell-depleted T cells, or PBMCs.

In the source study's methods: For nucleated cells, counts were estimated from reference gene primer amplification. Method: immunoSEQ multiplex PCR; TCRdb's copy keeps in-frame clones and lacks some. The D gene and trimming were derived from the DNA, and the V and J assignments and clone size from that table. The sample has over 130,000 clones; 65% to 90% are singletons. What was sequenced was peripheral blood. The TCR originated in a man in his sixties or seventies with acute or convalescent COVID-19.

The CDR3 nucleotides are TGTGCCAGCAGCGAGGGACTAGCGGCTAGGGAGTACTTC. It translates to CASSEGLAAREYF. The V and J genes are TRBV11-2 and TRBJ2-7, with TRBD2 matching over 11 bases. The CDR3 is 13 amino acids. V lost 5 bases to trimming and J lost 11 bases; unmatched junction nucleotides: 8. CDR1 is SGHAT, CDR2 FQNNGV, per germline.